These 27 T cell receptor beta chains share one sample of origin, sequenced in a study of shared clonotypes between healthy human individuals. Measured with immunoSEQ multiplex PCR; TCRdb has only the in-frame clones, and not every one. The sample consists of 1,500,000 or so clones, approximately 98.5% of them appearing once. The material sequenced was naive CD4+ T cells sorted from blood. Subset: CD45RA+ positively selected. These receptors were obtained from a young man in good health.

The chain has TRBV9 and TRBJ2-1, with TRBD1 matching 10 bases. Germline lookup yields CDR1 SGDLS and CDR2 YYNGEE. The J segment lost 2 bases and the V segment lost 3 bases, leaving 8 bases of the junction unmatched. The CDR3 extends over 17 amino acids. The CDR3 sequence is CASSGWAGTGAYNEQFF. CDR3 sequence (DNA): TGTGCCAGCAGCGGGTGGGCCGGGACAGGGGCCTACAATGAGCAGTTCTTC.

The rearrangement links TRBV14 to TRBJ2-1; TRBD1 matches at 7 bases. The CDR3 covers 16 residues. The trim removed 5 bases at V and 3 bases at J, leaving 10 bases unmatched. Per germline, CDR1 SGHDN and CDR2 FVKESK. The CDR3 loop reads CASSETGQTVYNEQFF. The CDR3 region has the DNA TGTGCCAGCAGCGAAACGGGACAGACAGTCTACAATGAGCAGTTCTTC.

The chain uses TRBV5-1 and TRBJ1-2, with 7 bases fitting TRBD1. Germline assignment: CDR1 SGHRS and CDR2 YFSETQ. This CDR3 contains 13 residues. V shed 1 base and J 6 bases; nucleotides not matched to a gene: 3. The CDR3 is CASSLTGDDGYTF. The CDR3 region has the DNA TGCGCCAGCAGCTTGACAGGGGATGATGGCTACACCTTC. Full variable domain (missing parts from reference TRBV5-1 and TRBJ1-2): KAGVTQTPRYLIKTRGQQVTLSCSPISGHRSVSWYQQTPGQGLQFLFEYFSETQRNKGNFPGRFSGRQFSNSRSEMNVSTLELGDSALYLCASSLTGDDGYTFGSGTRLTVV.

Here the CDR3 reads CASSRAGLYNEQFF. DNA of the CDR3: TGCGCCAGCAGCCGCGCCGGGCTCTACAATGAGCAGTTCTTC. V and J are TRBV5-1 and TRBJ2-1; D gene uncertain. In germline, CDR1 is SGHRS, CDR2 YFSETQ. Trimming stripped 4 bases from V and 3 bases from J, with 11 bases between. This CDR3 contains 14 residues.

This clone was detected only once. V is TRBV14 and J is TRBJ2-5; 7 nucleotides agree with TRBD1. The CDR3 runs 17 residues. V dropped 1 base and J dropped 5; count of bases not matched to a gene: 13. CDR1 SGHDN and CDR2 FVKESK come from the germline V gene. CDR3 protein: CASSQGFRDSIRETQYF. The CDR3, as DNA: TGTGCCAGCAGCCAAGGGTTCCGGGACAGTATTAGGGAGACCCAGTACTTC.

The rearrangement joins TRBV4-2 to TRBJ2-7; TRBD2 matches 11 bases. V trimming: 6 bases; J trimming: 2 bases; junction bases outside the gene matches: 9. CDR3 length: 16 amino acids. Germline V gene lookup returns CDR1 LGHNA and CDR2 YNFKEQ. The CDR3 DNA follows: TGTGCCAGCAGATATCAACCGGGACTAGCGGCCTACGAGCAGTACTTC. It yields the protein CASRYQPGLAAYEQYF.

The chain has TRBV7-9 and TRBJ1-3; no definite D call. V lost 3 bases, J lost 3 bases, and 12 bases lay in between. CDR1 SEHNR and CDR2 FQNEAQ come from the germline V gene (reference sequence). The CDR3 extends over 15 amino acids. The CDR3 bases are TGTGCCAGCAGCTTCGACACGAGGATTGGAAACACCATATATTTT. It specifies CASSFDTRIGNTIYF.

V usage is TRBV11-3 and J usage is TRBJ2-3, with D possibly matching TRBD2 (5 bases). This CDR3 contains 13 residues. Deletions cut 1 base from V and 5 bases from J, with 7 bases between. Germline loops: CDR1 SGHNT, CDR2 YENEEA. In DNA, the CDR3 is TGTGCCAGCAGCTTAGGTGGACTAGATACGCAGTATTTT. The encoded protein is CASSLGGLDTQYF.

J is TRBJ1-1 and V is TRBV20-1; TRBD1 agrees at 7 bases. The length of the CDR3 is 11 residues. V trimming: 2 bases; J trimming: 7 bases; junction bases outside the gene matches: 1. The germline V gene has CDR1 DFQATT and CDR2 SNEGSKA (reference sequence). The CDR3: CSARTGVEAFF. CDR3 in DNA: TGCAGTGCTAGAACAGGGGTTGAAGCTTTCTTT.

This chain links TRBV4-1 with TRBJ2-3; 12 nucleotides agree with TRBD2. Trimming removed 7 bases from V and 0 bases from J; junction bases left unmatched: 11. This CDR3 has 18 amino acids. The germline V gene has CDR1 MGHRA and CDR2 YSYEKL. The CDR3 protein is CASTSGTSGLPSTDTQYF. CDR3 sequence (DNA): TGCGCCAGCACTTCCGGGACTAGCGGGTTACCTAGCACAGATACGCAGTATTTT.

The rearrangement links TRBV30 to TRBJ2-1; 8 bases are shared with TRBD2. In germline, CDR1 is GTSNPN, CDR2 SVGIG (reference sequence). CDR3 size: 14 residues. After removal of 5 bases from V and 3 bases from J, the junction contained 6 bases not matched to a gene. Here the CDR3 DNA reads TGTGCCTGGGACCGGGGGGGACTCTACAATGAGCAGTTCTTC. It specifies CAWDRGGLYNEQFF.

V usage is TRBV7-9 and J usage is TRBJ1-3; D uncertain. Germline lookup yields CDR1 SEHNR and CDR2 FQNEAQ (reference sequence). CDR3 size: 15 residues. Trimming cost V 2 bases and J 9 bases, with 17 bases left between them. The CDR3 nucleotides read TGTGCCAGCAGCTTATTGTTTCAGAAAAGCCCCACCATATATTTT. Protein product: CASSLLFQKSPTIYF.

V and J are TRBV7-9 and TRBJ1-5; D not certain. Trimming left V 3 bases short and J 5 bases short, with 11 bases between. Germline-derived CDR1 and CDR2 are SEHNR and FQNEAQ (reference sequence). The CDR3 runs 14 residues. The CDR3 bases are TGTGCCAGCAGCTTTGGGGAGGGAGATCAGCCCCAGCATTTT. Encoded protein: CASSFGEGDQPQHF. Variable domain in full (rest from reference TRBV7-9 and TRBJ1-5): DTGVSQNPRHKITKRGQNVTFRCDPISEHNRLYWYRQTLGQGPEFLTYFQNEAQLEKSRLLSDRFSAERPKGSFSTLEIQRTEQGDSAMYLCASSFGEGDQPQHFGDGTRLSIL.

This sequence joins TRBV21-1 and TRBJ2-7; whether TRBD2, the table's D call, matches the DNA was not checked. TRBV21-1 counts as a pseudogene. There are 16 residues in the CDR3. The CDR3 is CASSNLAGAILYEQYF. The CDR3 nucleotides are TGTGCCAGCAGCAATCTCGCGGGGGCAATCCTCTACGAGCAGTACTTC.

The V call is TRBV5-1, the J call TRBJ2-7; TRBD2 matches at 8 bases. Germline V gives CDR1 SGHRS, CDR2 YFSETQ. V shed 2 bases and J 0 bases; nucleotides not matched to a gene: 4. The CDR3 loop spans 15 amino acids. The CDR3 nucleotides are TGCGCCAGCAGCTTCCGTCTAGCGGGCTCCTACGAGCAGTACTTC. Translating it yields CASSFRLAGSYEQYF.

V is TRBV28 and J is TRBJ2-7, with D tentatively TRBD2 (5 bases). The CDR3 has 16 amino acids. V lost 1 base and J 3 bases, leaving 16 bases between the germline ends. Germline CDR1 and CDR2: MDHEN and SYDVKM. The CDR3, as DNA: TGTGCCAGCAGTTTATTGTTTCCGCCGAGCGGCTACGAGCAGTACTTC. Amino acids: CASSLLFPPSGYEQYF. Full variable domain (outside the CDR3, taken from reference TRBV28 and TRBJ2-7): DVKVTQSSRYLVKRTGEKVFLECVQDMDHENMFWYRQDPGLGLRLIYFSYDVKMKEKGDIPEGYSVSREKKERFSLILESASTNQTSMYLCASSLLFPPSGYEQYFGPGTRLTVT.

For the CDR3, the DNA is TGCGCCAGCAGCCAGAACCCTTCCATGGTAGCGGGGGCGTACAATGAGCAGTTCTTC. Protein sequence: CASSQNPSMVAGAYNEQFF. The rearrangement joins TRBV5-1 to TRBJ2-1; 9 bases match TRBD2. The CDR3 is 19 amino acids. Germline CDR1 reads SGHRS; CDR2 reads YFSETQ. With V trimmed by 4 bases and J by 4 bases, 18 bases remained unmatched. Based on the CDR3 plus reference TRBV5-1 and TRBJ2-1, the full variable domain is KAGVTQTPRYLIKTRGQQVTLSCSPISGHRSVSWYQQTPGQGLQFLFEYFSETQRNKGNFPGRFSGRQFSNSRSEMNVSTLELGDSALYLCASSQNPSMVAGAYNEQFFGPGTRLTVL.

The chain carries TRBV9 and TRBJ2-6; 9 positions agree with TRBD1. Germline V gene data show CDR1 as SGDLS and CDR2 as YYNGEE. This CDR3 is 16 amino acids long. Trimming cost V 4 bases and J 2 bases; bases outside gene matches: 4. The CDR3, as DNA: TGTGCCAGCAGCCGGGACAGGGTCGCTGGGGCCAACGTCCTGACTTTC. This translates into CASSRDRVAGANVLTF.

V usage is TRBV7-9 and J usage is TRBJ2-5; TRBD1 might be the D (7 bases). Germline V CDR1 and CDR2: SEHNR, FQNEAQ (reference sequence). Trimming left V 6 bases short and J 5 bases short, with 31 bases between. This CDR3 is built from 19 residues. The CDR3 protein is CASRRVNRGLGGGSETQYF. CDR3 DNA: TGTGCCAGCAGACGCGTGAACAGGGGTCTAGGAGGAGGGAGTGAGACCCAGTACTTC.

The rearrangement links TRBV7-9 to TRBJ2-1; 15 bases agree with TRBD2. The junction had 5 bases not matched to a gene; V was cut back by 4 bases and J by 7 bases. This CDR3 contains 16 residues. Germline lookup yields CDR1 SEHNR and CDR2 FQNEAQ (reference sequence). The CDR3 loop reads CASSYWTSGRGNEQFF. DNA of the CDR3: TGTGCCAGCAGCTATTGGACTAGCGGGAGGGGGAATGAGCAGTTCTTC.

The chain has TRBV28 and TRBJ2-7; weak D call: TRBD1 (6 bases). CDR1 is MDHEN and CDR2 is SYDVKM in the germline V gene. CDR3 length: 12 amino acids. V shed 7 bases and J shed 9 bases, with 16 bases lying between them. The CDR3 DNA is TGTGCCAGCACCCAACAGGGAAAAGTGCAGTACTTC. Translated: CASTQQGKVQYF.

This sequence joins TRBV7-8 and TRBJ1-4; unclear D gene. Germline CDR1 reads SGHVS; CDR2 reads FQNEAQ. CDR3 length: 15 amino acids. V was shortened by 5 bases and J by 5 bases, with 15 bases between the two germline ends. CDR3 coding DNA: TGTGCCAGCAGCCACGAGCCGGGTCAGAATGAAAAACTGTTTTTT. It specifies CASSHEPGQNEKLFF.

V gene TRBV18 combines with J gene TRBJ2-1; D perhaps matches TRBD2 (6 bases). The ends were cut back, 4 bases at V and 9 bases at J, with 7 bases in the middle. CDR1 is KGHSH, CDR2 LQKENI, per germline. The CDR3 covers 11 residues. In nucleotides, the CDR3 is TGTGCCAGCTCACGGGGACTTGAGCAGTTCTTC. This sequence encodes CASSRGLEQFF.

This chain joins TRBV28 and TRBJ1-4; 9 nucleotides match TRBD1. V lost 6 bases to trimming and J lost 6 bases; unmatched junction nucleotides: 5. Germline values: CDR1 MDHEN, CDR2 SYDVKM. The CDR3 spans 14 residues. The CDR3 loop reads CASSMDRGYEKLFF. In DNA, the CDR3 is TGTGCCAGCAGCATGGACAGGGGATATGAAAAACTGTTTTTT. The whole variable domain, remainder taken from reference TRBV28 and TRBJ1-4, is DVKVTQSSRYLVKRTGEKVFLECVQDMDHENMFWYRQDPGLGLRLIYFSYDVKMKEKGDIPEGYSVSREKKERFSLILESASTNQTSMYLCASSMDRGYEKLFFGSGTQLSVL.

This chain joins TRBV6-1 and TRBJ1-2; D is undetermined. The CDR3 covers 13 residues. The germline V gene encodes CDR1 MNHNS and CDR2 SASEGT. Trimming pared 1 base from V and 8 bases from J, leaving 11 bases between. This chain's CDR3 is CASSEGSRRGYTF. The CDR3 nucleotides read TGTGCCAGCAGTGAAGGCTCTCGAAGGGGCTACACCTTC.

The chain has TRBV6-5 and TRBJ1-2; no clear D gene. This CDR3 spans 13 amino acids. Germline CDR1 is MNHEY and CDR2 is SVGAGI. Trimming took 4 bases from V and 4 from J, leaving 10 bases between them. The CDR3 spells CASSSPPSYGYTF. DNA for the CDR3: TGTGCCAGCAGTTCTCCCCCGTCCTATGGCTACACCTTC.

The rearrangement uses TRBV11-2 and TRBJ1-1; D is unresolved. V was clipped by 6 bases and J by 4 bases, with 12 bases between them. Germline lookup yields CDR1 SGHAT and CDR2 FQNNGV. This CDR3 has 13 amino acids. CDR3 sequence: CASSLERVTEAFF. DNA of the CDR3: TGTGCCAGCAGTCTCGAAAGGGTCACTGAAGCTTTCTTT.